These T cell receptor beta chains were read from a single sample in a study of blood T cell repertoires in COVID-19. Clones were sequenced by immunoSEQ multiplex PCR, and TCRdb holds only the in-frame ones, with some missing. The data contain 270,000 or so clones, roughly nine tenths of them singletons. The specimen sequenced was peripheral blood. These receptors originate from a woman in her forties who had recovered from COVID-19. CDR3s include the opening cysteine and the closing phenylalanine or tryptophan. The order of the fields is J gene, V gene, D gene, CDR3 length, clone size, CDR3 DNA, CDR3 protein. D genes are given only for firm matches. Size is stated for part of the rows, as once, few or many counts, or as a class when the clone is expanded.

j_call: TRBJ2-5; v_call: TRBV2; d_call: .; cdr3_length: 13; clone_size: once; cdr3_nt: TGTGCCAGCAGTGGCTGGGGAGAGGAGACCCAGTACTTC; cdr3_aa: CASSGWGEETQYF
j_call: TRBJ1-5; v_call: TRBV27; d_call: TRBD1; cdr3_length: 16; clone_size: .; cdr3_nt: TGTGCCAGCAGTCCGAAAGGACAGGGCATCAATCAGCCCCAGCATTTT; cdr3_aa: CASSPKGQGINQPQHF
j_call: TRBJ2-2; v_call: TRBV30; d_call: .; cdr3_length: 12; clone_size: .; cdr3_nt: TGTGCCTGGCGGAGGGATTTCGGGGAGCTGTTTTTT; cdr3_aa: CAWRRDFGELFF
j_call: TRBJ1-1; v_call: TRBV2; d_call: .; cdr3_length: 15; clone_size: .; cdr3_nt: TGTGCCAGCAGTGAATGGGGCAGGGGAGGGACTGAAGCTTTCTTT; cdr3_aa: CASSEWGRGGTEAFF
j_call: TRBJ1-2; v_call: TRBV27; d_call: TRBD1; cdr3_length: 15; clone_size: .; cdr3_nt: TGTGCCAGCAGTTTTTCAGGGGGCCCCCTCTATGGCTACACCTTC; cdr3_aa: CASSFSGGPLYGYTF
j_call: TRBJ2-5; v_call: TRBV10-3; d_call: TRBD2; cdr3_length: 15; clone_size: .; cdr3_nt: TGTGCCATCAGCCCGACTAGCGGGAGGGGAGAGACCCAGTACTTC; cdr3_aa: CAISPTSGRGETQYF
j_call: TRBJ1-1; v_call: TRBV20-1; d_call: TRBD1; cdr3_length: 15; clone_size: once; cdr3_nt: TGCAGTGCTAGTAGAACGGACAGGGTAACGCCTGAAGCTTTCTTT; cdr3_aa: CSASRTDRVTPEAFF
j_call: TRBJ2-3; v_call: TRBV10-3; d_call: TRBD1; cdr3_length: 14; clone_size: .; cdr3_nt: TGTGCCATCAGTACCGGGACAGACACAGATACGCAGTATTTT; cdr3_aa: CAISTGTDTDTQYF
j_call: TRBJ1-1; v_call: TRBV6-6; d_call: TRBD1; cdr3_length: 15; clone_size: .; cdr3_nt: TGTGCCAGCAGTTATACGACAGGGGTGGGGACTGAAGCTTTCTTT; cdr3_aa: CASSYTTGVGTEAFF
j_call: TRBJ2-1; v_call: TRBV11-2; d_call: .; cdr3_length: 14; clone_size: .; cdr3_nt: TGTGCCAGCAGCTGGGCCGCAGACTACAATGAGCAGTTCTTC; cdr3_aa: CASSWAADYNEQFF
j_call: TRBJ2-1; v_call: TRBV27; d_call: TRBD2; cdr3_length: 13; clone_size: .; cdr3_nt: TGTGCCAGCAGTCCTCCGGGGGGAACTGAGCAGTTCTTC; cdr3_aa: CASSPPGGTEQFF
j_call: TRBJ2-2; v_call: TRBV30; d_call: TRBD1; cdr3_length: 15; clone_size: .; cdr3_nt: TGTGCCTGGAGTCTCGTGCAGGGGGCAGGCGGGGAGCTGTTTTTT; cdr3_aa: CAWSLVQGAGGELFF
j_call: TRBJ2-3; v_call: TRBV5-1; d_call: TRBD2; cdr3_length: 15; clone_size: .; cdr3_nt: TGCGCCAGCAGCTTGGGCCTAGCGGGGGAAGATACGCAGTATTTT; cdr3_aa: CASSLGLAGEDTQYF
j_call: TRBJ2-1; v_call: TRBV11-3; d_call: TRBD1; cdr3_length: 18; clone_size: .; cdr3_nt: TGTGCCAGCAGCAGCCGGGACAGCGGATGGAGCTCCTACAATGAGCAGTTCTTC; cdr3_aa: CASSSRDSGWSSYNEQFF
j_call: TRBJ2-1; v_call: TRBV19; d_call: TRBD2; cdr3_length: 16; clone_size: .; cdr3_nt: TGTGCCAGTAGTCTACTAGCGGGAAGGGGTGGCGATGAGCAGTTCTTC; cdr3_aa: CASSLLAGRGGDEQFF
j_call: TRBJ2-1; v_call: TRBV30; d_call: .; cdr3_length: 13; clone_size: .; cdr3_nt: TGTGCCTGGAGTTCCGGGTTGGCCAATGAGCAGTTCTTC; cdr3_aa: CAWSSGLANEQFF
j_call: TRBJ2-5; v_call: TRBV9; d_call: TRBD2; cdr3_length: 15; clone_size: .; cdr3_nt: TGTGCCAGCAGCGTAGAAGGGACTAGCGGAGAGACCCAGTACTTC; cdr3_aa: CASSVEGTSGETQYF